This T cell receptor (beta chain) was retrieved from a study of cytomegalovirus exposure and HLA in healthy donors. Study-level results: TCR beta V- and J-gene trimming, according to a later analysis, was linked to a missense DCLRE1C variant. An apparent linkage of common viral pathogens to several of the most significant clusters emerged in a later analysis. Later work found that TCR association rates differed between HLA loci; DRB1 had the most and HLA-C the fewest.

Regarding this clone: The antigen remains undetermined.

This CDR3 comprises 12 residues. Germline assignment: CDR1 MDHEN and CDR2 SYDVKM. Trimming removed 8 bases at V and 0 bases at J, with 7 bases between. 13 Jbeta primers and 60 Vbeta primers were used for the PCR. Libraries were prepared by immunoSEQ multiplex PCR; TCRdb keeps only in-frame clonotypes and omits some of them. The table lists over 100,000 clones, roughly two thirds of them singletons. The rearrangement joins TRBV28 to TRBJ1-1, with D unclear. The specimen sequenced was PBMCs. The receptor was derived from a woman between 25 and 40 years old in good health and CMV-seronegative. In DNA form, the CDR3 reads TGTGCCAGCTTCGTCCTGAACACTGAAGCTTTCTTT. Protein sequence: CASFVLNTEAFF.